This TCR beta chain derives from a study of T cell responses to AZD1222 COVID-19 vaccine (TCRdb year 2021). Regarding the research as a whole: AZD1222 recipients given second doses at about 4 weeks or at about 12 weeks were pooled, since spike-specific TCR depth and breadth were not found to differ between the two schedules. A total of 233 trial participants underwent TCR sequencing, of whom 200 to 220 received two doses of AZD1222 and roughly 25 received two doses of the MenACWY control vaccine. Enrollment into the trials was organized by age into subgroups of 18-55, 56-69 and 70-plus years, and those subgroups contained approximately 150, 30 and 60 TCR-sequenced participants, respectively.

Overall study outcomes, separate from this receptor: Because no day 14 peak-response samples were available, the repertoires could be characterized only after the peak T cell response. Conclusions about previously exposed vaccinees were limited because only a handful of AZD1222 recipients were SARS-CoV-2 seropositive at baseline. The vaccine-associated CD4 TCRs covered the entire spike protein, and the dominant responses fell in regions 160-218 and 743-854. The 56-69-year group was small, and its depth increase did not reach significance, likely because of low power. After two AZD1222 doses, both the breadth and the depth of spike-specific TCRs were significantly higher than at day 0 and than in MenACWY recipients. Participants were mostly white British and included more females than males, and it was suggested by the authors that clonal diversity may have been underestimated. Nearly half of unique spike-specific TCRs reportedly recognized epitopes outside regions mutated in the B.1.351 and B.1.1.7 variants.

The time point tag for this specimen amounts to: baseline before first vaccination. Samples from vaccinated people were obtained from the UK trials COV001 and COV002, which included a single-blind randomized controlled phase 2/3 trial of AZD1222 (ChAdOx1 nCoV-19) in healthy adults. For TCRbeta chain sequencing, PBMC samples were collected from trial participants at day 0 and at day 28 after the second dose. On this clone itself: This receptor's antigen is unknown. The record has no base qualities; no much larger clone is one base away.

There are 15 amino acids in the CDR3, from cysteine to phenylalanine inclusive. Only the CDR3 portion is preserved as DNA: 45 bases, with reading frame beginning at the first base. At the junction V is shortened by 1 base and J by 15 bases, with 22 bases in between. From the germline V gene, CDR1 is SGHTA and CDR2 is FQGTGA. The CDR3 regions of human TCRbeta chains were analyzed by immunosequencing. Concerning the study's data processing: TCRs in the repertoires were compared against a reference library of SARS-CoV-2-specific TCRs that had been generated with the MIRA antigen-specificity platform. Breadth was defined as the fraction of unique TCRs that were SARS-CoV-2-associated, and depth was defined as the fraction of total T cells that were SARS-CoV-2-associated. Each spike-specific TCR was assigned to its reactive spike region and to a CD4 or CD8 class using the MIRA data. Log10-transformed breadth and depth values were compared by one-way ANOVA with Sidak's multiple comparisons tests. Drawn from immuneACCESS, this table holds only the in-frame rearrangements with V and J called that TCRdb kept. Clones are partly lost; checked studies trace under half to an unresolved V gene and leave the rest unexplained. D and trimming were read from the DNA, whereas the V and J calls and clone size are those reported in that table. The sample table lists 80,000 to 95,000 clones, roughly nine tenths of them with a count of one. About 5.2% of the sample comes from the top ten.

This receptor was taken from an adult in good health. The V gene is TRBV7-3 and the J gene is TRBJ2-1, with TRBD2 as a weak D call on 5 bases. The specimen comprised peripheral blood, sampled on day 0 of AZD1222 vaccination. The sequenced DNA is TGTGCCAGCAGCTTAATCGTTAGAGCGGCGGCCGGAGGGTTCTTC. It specifies CASSLIVRAAAGGFF.